Listed below are T cell receptor beta chains from one sample, sequenced in a study of T cell responses to AZD1222 COVID-19 vaccine. The data were produced by immunoSEQ multiplex PCR, yet TCRdb's version contains in-frame clones alone and is incomplete. The sample includes 100,000 to 150,000 clones, approximately 89% of them seen just once. The specimen was peripheral blood, collected on day 0 of AZD1222 vaccination. All receptors derive from an adult in good health. CDR3s include the opening cysteine and the closing phenylalanine or tryptophan. A D gene is named only where the DNA matches it firmly. The size entry is marked missing in some rows and otherwise reads once, few, many or a size class.

j_call	d_call	v_call	clone_size	cdr3_nt	cdr3_aa
TRBJ1-3	.	TRBV7-9	.	TGTGCCAGCAGCTTACGTAGTAGTACGACCTCTGGAAACACCATATATTTT	CASSLRSSTTSGNTIYF
TRBJ1-1	.	TRBV6-5	once	TGTGCCATTCCGCCGGAGGACTCTGAAGCTTTCTTT	CAIPPEDSEAFF
TRBJ2-3	.	TRBV3-1/TRBV3-2	.	TGTGCCAGCAGCCAAGGTGGCAGGGGTGAGACAGATACGCAGTATTTT	CASSQGGRGETDTQYF
TRBJ1-1	.	TRBV3-1/TRBV3-2	few	TGTGCCAGCAGCCAAGGTGATGTATGGGCAGGGTTGAACACTGAAGCTTTCTTT	CASSQGDVWAGLNTEAFF
TRBJ1-6	.	TRBV18	.	TGTGCCAGCTCATGGGCGGCAGATAATTCACCCCTCCACTTT	CASSWAADNSPLHF
TRBJ1-1	.	TRBV7-2	.	TGTGCCAGCAGCTTTGACAGAGACACTGAAGCTTTCTTT	CASSFDRDTEAFF
TRBJ1-4	.	TRBV28	.	TGTGCCAGCAGTTTAGGGGGGGCAGATAATGAAAAACTGTTTTTT	CASSLGGADNEKLFF
TRBJ1-1	.	TRBV15	.	TGTGCCACCAGCAGAGATCGGACTGAAGCTTTCTTT	CATSRDRTEAFF
TRBJ2-7	.	TRBV19	once	TGTGCCAGTAGTCCCAGGCCCCTCTCCTACGAGCAGTACTTC	CASSPRPLSYEQYF
TRBJ2-2	.	TRBV5-1	.	TGCGCCAGCAGCTCGCTGGGGATCGGGGAGCTGTTTTTT	CASSSLGIGELFF
TRBJ2-5	.	TRBV27	.	TGTGCCTCGAAACGGACAGCGGTACAAGAGACCCAGTACTTC	CASKRTAVQETQYF
TRBJ1-1	.	TRBV27	.	TGTGCCAGCAGTTTGGGGGACGGTTTGAAAGCTTTCTTT	CASSLGDGLKAFF
TRBJ1-4	.	TRBV7-8	.	TGTGCCAGCAGCTCGGGGGGGTCTGGTGAAAAACTGTTTTTT	CASSSGGSGEKLFF
TRBJ2-1	TRBD2	TRBV7-8	.	TGTGCCAGCAGCTCATTGACTAGCGGGAAATACAATGAGCAGTTCTTC	CASSSLTSGKYNEQFF
TRBJ1-2	.	TRBV3-1/TRBV3-2	once	TGTGCCAGCAGCCAAGCGGGGTCATATGGCTACACCTTC	CASSQAGSYGYTF
TRBJ1-2	.	TRBV6-5	.	TGTGCCAGCAGTAGCTCCGGGACGGAGGCGAGCTACACCTTC	CASSSSGTEASYTF
TRBJ1-1	.	TRBV10-3	.	TGTACCATCAGTGAGTTGGACTTGGCTGAAGCTTTCTTT	CTISELDLAEAFF
TRBJ1-2	.	TRBV6-4	.	TGTGCCAGCAGTGACATGAGGGGTGGCTACACCTTC	CASSDMRGGYTF
TRBJ2-1	.	TRBV5-1	few	TGCGCCAGCAGCTTGGATTCGGGGTATGAGCAGTTCTTC	CASSLDSGYEQFF
TRBJ1-1	.	TRBV7-9	.	TGTGCCAGCAGCGTCGACTATAACACTGAAGCTTTCTTT	CASSVDYNTEAFF
TRBJ2-5	TRBD1	TRBV25-1	.	TGTGCCAGCAGTGAACCGGGACAGCCGGTTGAGACCCAGTACTTC	CASSEPGQPVETQYF
TRBJ2-7	.	TRBV20-1	.	TGCAGTGCTACCAGGGGCCGCGAGCAGTACTTC	CSATRGREQYF
TRBJ1-2	TRBD1	TRBV6-5	.	TGTGCCAGCAGTTACACGAACAGGGGGAACTATGGCTACACCTTC	CASSYTNRGNYGYTF
TRBJ2-3	.	TRBV5-8	.	TGTGCCAGGCGGGATACGCAGTATTTT	CARRDTQYF
TRBJ2-7	.	TRBV11-2	few	TGTGCCAGCAGCTTAGATGGGGATGGGGGTAGCGAGCAGTACTTC	CASSLDGDGGSEQYF
TRBJ1-2	.	TRBV5-4	.	TGTGCCAGCAGCTTGGCCAGCGGGGGCTCAGGTGGCTACACCTTC	CASSLASGGSGGYTF
TRBJ1-6	.	TRBV4-2	.	TGTGCCAGCAGCCAGCCCGACGGAAGCGATAATTCACCCCTCCACTTT	CASSQPDGSDNSPLHF
TRBJ2-2	.	TRBV19	.	TGTGCCAGTAGCACTGGGGCAGGGGGGACCACCGGGGAGCTGTTTTTT	CASSTGAGGTTGELFF
TRBJ2-1	TRBD2	TRBV3-1/TRBV3-2	.	TGTGCCAGCAGCCAAGATCAACTAGCGGGAAGTTTCGAGCAGTTCTTC	CASSQDQLAGSFEQFF
TRBJ2-3	.	TRBV9	few	TGTGCCAGCGCCCAGCCAAGCACAGATACGCAGTATTTT	CASAQPSTDTQYF
TRBJ2-4	.	TRBV28	.	TGTGCCAGCAGTTTAATTCAGGCACAGGAATTGAACATTCAGTACTTC	CASSLIQAQELNIQYF
TRBJ2-1	.	TRBV12-2	.	TGTGCAAGTCGCTTTATGAATGAGCAGTTCTTC	CASRFMNEQFF
TRBJ2-5	.	TRBV29-1	.	TGCAGCGTTGAAAACAGAACCCAAGAGACCCAGTACTTC	CSVENRTQETQYF
TRBJ2-1	TRBD2	TRBV5-1	.	TGCGCCAGCAGCAGCCGGCTAGCGGGAGTCGACAATGAGCAGTTCTTC	CASSSRLAGVDNEQFF
TRBJ2-5	TRBD2	TRBV29-1	.	TGCAGCGTTGAAGATCGGGTAGGCGGGGGGGAGACCCAGTACTTC	CSVEDRVGGGETQYF
TRBJ2-1	TRBD2	TRBV3-1/TRBV3-2	.	TGTGCCAGCAGCCAAGATGGGGCTAGCGGACACAATGAGCAGTTCTTC	CASSQDGASGHNEQFF
TRBJ1-5	.	TRBV9	.	TGTGCCAGCAGCGTAGGACAGAATCAGCCCCAGCATTTT	CASSVGQNQPQHF
TRBJ2-1	.	TRBV15	.	TGTGCCACCAGCATATTACAGGGCGCAATGAATGAGCAGTTCTTC	CATSILQGAMNEQFF
TRBJ1-1	TRBD1	TRBV10-3	.	TGTGCCATCGAAGACAGGGGGCCGGGACGCACTGAAGCTTTCTTT	CAIEDRGPGRTEAFF
TRBJ2-7	TRBD1	TRBV9	once	TGTGCCAGCAGCGCGAGGCGTAGGGGGCTCACATCCCCTTTCTACGAGCAGTACTTC	CASSARRRGLTSPFYEQYF